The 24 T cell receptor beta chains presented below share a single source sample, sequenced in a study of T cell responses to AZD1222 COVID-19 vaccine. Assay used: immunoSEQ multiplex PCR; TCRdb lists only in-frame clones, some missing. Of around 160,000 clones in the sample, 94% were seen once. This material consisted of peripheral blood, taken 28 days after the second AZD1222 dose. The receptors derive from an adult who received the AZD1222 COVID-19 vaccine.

DNA for the CDR3: TGTGCCAGCTTACCCGACAGGGGTCTTAATCGTCAGCCCCAGCATTTT. Encoded protein: CASLPDRGLNRQPQHF. The chain recombines TRBV2 with TRBJ1-5; 8 bases line up with TRBD1. Germline CDR1 reads SNHLY; CDR2 reads FYNNEI. Unmatched junction bases numbered 15, after V lost 8 bases and J lost 6 bases. The CDR3 has 16 amino acids. Supplemented by reference TRBV2 and TRBJ1-5, the full variable domain reads EPEVTQTPSHQVTQMGQEVILRCVPISNHLYFYWYRQILGQKVEFLVSFYNNEISEKSEIFDDQFSVERPDGSNFTLKIRSTKLEDSAMYFCASLPDRGLNRQPQHFGDGTRLSIL.

The CDR3 DNA follows: TGTGCCAGCAGCCAAGGGACAGCCGATATTGAGACCCAGTACTTC. Its protein product is CASSQGTADIETQYF. The chain uses TRBV3-1 (or the pseudogene TRBV3-2) and TRBJ2-5; possibly TRBD1 for D (6 bases). The CDR3 has 15 amino acids. Germline CDR1 LGHDT, CDR2 YNNKEL (reference sequence). The V and J ends lost 1 base and 5 bases respectively, with 14 bases between them.

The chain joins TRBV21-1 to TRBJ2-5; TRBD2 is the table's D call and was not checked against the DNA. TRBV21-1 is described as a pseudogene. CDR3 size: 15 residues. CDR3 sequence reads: CASPPRTSELETQYF. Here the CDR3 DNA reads TGTGCCAGCCCCCCCCGGACTAGCGAATTAGAGACCCAGTACTTC.

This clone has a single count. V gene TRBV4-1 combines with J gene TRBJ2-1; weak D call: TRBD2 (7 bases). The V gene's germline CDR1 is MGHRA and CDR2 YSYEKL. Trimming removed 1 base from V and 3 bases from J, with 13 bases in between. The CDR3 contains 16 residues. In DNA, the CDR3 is TGCGCCAGCAGCCAAGGGGGGCGGGGGAACTACAATGAGCAGTTCTTC. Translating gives CASSQGGRGNYNEQFF.

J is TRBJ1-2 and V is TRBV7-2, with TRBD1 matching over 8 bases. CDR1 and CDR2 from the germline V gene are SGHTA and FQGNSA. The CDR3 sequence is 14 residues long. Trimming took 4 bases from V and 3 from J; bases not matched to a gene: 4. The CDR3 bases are TGTGCCAGCAGCTCGGACAGGGATTACTATGGCTACACCTTC. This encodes CASSSDRDYYGYTF. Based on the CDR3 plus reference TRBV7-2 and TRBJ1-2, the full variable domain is GAGVSQSPSNKVTEKGKDVELRCDPISGHTALYWYRQSLGQGLEFLIYFQGNSAPDKSGLPSDRFSAERTGGSVSTLTIQRTQQEDSAVYLCASSSDRDYYGYTFGSGTRLTVV.

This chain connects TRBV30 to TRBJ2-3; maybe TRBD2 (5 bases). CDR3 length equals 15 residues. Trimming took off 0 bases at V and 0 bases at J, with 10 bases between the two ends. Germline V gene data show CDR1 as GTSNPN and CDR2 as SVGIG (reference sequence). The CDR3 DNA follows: TGTGCCTGGAGTGTAGGTAGCGTAAGCACAGATACGCAGTATTTT. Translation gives CAWSVGSVSTDTQYF.

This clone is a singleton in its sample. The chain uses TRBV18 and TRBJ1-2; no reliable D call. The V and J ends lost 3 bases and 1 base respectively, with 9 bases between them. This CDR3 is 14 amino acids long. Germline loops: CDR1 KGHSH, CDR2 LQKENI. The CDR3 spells CASSPPVINYGYTF. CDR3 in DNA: TGTGCCAGCTCACCCCCGGTTATTAACTATGGCTACACCTTC.

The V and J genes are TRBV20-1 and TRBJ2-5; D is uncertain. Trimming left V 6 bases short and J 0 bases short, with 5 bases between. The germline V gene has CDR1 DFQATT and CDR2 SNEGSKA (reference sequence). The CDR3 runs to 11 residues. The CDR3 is CSALDQETQYF. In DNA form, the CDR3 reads TGCAGTGCCCTGGACCAAGAGACCCAGTACTTC.

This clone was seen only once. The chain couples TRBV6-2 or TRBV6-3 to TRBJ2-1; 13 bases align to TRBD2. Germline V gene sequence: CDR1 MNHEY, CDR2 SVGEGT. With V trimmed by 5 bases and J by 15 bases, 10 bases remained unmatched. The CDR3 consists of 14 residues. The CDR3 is CASSRGLAGDPGFF. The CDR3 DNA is TGTGCCAGCAGTCGCGGACTAGCGGGAGATCCGGGGTTCTTC.

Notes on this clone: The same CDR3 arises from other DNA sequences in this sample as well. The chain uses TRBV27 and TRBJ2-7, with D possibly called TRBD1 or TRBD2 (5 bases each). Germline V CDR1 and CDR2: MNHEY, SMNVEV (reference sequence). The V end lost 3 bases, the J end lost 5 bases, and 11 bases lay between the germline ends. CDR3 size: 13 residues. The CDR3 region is CASSLGQGDEQYF. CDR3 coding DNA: TGTGCCAGCAGTTTGGGGCAGGGAGACGAGCAGTACTTC.

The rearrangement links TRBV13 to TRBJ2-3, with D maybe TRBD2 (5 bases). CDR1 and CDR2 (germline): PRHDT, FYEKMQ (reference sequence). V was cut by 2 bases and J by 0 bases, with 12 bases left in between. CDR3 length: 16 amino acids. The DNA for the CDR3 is TGTGCCAGCAGCTTAAGGCCGGGGATTAGCACAGATACGCAGTATTTT. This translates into CASSLRPGISTDTQYF.

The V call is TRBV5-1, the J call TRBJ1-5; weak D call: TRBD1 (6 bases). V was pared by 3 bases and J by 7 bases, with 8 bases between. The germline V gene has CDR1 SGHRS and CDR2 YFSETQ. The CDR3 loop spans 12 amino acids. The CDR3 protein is CASSWDTQPQHF. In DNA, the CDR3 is TGCGCCAGCAGCTGGGACACCCAGCCCCAGCATTTT.

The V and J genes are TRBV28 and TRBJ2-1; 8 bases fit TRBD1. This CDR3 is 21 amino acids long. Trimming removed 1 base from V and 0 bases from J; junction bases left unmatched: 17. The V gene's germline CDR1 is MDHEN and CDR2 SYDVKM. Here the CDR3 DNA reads TGTGCCAGCAGTTTATTCAACCGTCACAGGGGGAGACTGAGCTCCTACAATGAGCAGTTCTTC. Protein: CASSLFNRHRGRLSSYNEQFF.

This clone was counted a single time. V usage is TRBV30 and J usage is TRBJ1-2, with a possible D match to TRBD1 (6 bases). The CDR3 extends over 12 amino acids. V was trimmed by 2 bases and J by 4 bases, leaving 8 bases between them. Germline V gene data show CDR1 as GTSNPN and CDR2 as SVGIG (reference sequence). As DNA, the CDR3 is TGTGCCTGGAGTACAGGGACCTATGGCTACACCTTC. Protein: CAWSTGTYGYTF.

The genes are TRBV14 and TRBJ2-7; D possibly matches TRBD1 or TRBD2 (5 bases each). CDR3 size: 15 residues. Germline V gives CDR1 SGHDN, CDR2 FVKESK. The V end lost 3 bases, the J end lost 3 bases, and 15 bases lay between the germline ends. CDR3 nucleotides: TGTGCCAGCAGCCAGAGGGCAGGGTTATTCTACGAGCAGTACTTC. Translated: CASSQRAGLFYEQYF.

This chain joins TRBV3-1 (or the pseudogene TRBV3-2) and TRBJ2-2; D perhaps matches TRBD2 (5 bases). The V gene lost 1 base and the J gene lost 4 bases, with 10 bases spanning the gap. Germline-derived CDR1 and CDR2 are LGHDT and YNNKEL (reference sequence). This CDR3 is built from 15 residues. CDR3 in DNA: TGTGCCAGCAGCCAAGGGACTCGCAGCACCGGGGAGCTGTTTTTT. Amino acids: CASSQGTRSTGELFF.

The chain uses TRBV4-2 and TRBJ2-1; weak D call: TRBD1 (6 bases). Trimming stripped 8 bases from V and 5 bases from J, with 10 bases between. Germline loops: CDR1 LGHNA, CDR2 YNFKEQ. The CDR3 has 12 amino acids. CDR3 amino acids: CASGGRDNEQFF. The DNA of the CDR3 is TGTGCCAGCGGGGGCAGGGACAATGAGCAGTTCTTC.

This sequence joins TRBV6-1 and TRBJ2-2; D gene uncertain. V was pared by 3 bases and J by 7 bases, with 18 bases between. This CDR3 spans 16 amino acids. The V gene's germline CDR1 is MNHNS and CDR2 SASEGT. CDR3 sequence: CASSDVASERDGELFF. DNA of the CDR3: TGTGCCAGCAGTGATGTGGCCTCAGAAAGGGACGGGGAGCTGTTTTTT.

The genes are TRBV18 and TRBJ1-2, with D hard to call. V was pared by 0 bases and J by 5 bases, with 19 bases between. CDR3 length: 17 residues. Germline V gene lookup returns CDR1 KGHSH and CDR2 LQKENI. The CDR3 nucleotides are TGTGCCAGCTCACCACCGCTTGTACTGGACGCCCGGTATGGCTACACCTTC. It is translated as CASSPPLVLDARYGYTF.

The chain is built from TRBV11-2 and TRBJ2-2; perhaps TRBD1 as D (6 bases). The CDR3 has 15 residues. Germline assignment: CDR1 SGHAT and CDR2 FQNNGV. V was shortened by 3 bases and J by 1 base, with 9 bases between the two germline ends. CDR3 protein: CASSLIRGNTGELFF. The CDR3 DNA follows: TGTGCCAGCAGCTTGATCAGGGGGAACACCGGGGAGCTGTTTTTT.

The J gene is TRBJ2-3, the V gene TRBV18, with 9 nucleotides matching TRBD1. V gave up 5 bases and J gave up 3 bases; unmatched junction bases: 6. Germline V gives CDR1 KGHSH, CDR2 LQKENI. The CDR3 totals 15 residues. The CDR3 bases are TGTGCCAGCTCAAGGGGACAGGGTCGAACAGATACGCAGTATTTT. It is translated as CASSRGQGRTDTQYF.

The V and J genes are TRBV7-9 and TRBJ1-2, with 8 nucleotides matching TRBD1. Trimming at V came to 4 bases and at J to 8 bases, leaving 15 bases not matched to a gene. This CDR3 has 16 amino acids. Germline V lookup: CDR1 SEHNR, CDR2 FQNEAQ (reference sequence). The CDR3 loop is CASSSPLADRVWGYTF. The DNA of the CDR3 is TGTGCCAGCAGCTCCCCCTTAGCGGACAGGGTTTGGGGCTACACCTTC.

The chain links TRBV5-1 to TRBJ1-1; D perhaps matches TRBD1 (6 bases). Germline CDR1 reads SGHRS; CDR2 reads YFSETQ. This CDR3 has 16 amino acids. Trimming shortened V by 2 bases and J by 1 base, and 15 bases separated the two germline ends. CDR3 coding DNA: TGCGCCAGCAGCTTTACTATACAGGGTAGGAACACTGAAGCTTTCTTT. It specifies CASSFTIQGRNTEAFF.

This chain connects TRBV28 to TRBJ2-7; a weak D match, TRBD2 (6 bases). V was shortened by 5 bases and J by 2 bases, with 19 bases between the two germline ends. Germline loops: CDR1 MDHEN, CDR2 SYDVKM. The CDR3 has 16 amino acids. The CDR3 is CASSPPSSGFAYEQYF. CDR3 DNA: TGTGCCAGCAGTCCACCTAGTAGCGGATTTGCCTACGAGCAGTACTTC.